This T cell receptor beta chain was found in a study of T-cell memory formation after mild COVID-19. Study background: TCR clusters were mostly donor specific. Study results and limitations: Later expanders leaned toward CD4+, whereas clones contracting from day 15 to 85 were balanced CD4/CD8. Nothing confirmed that second-wave clones peaking on day 37 were specific for SARS-CoV-2.

Trimming at V came to 5 bases and at J to 2 bases, leaving 7 bases not matched to a gene. The CDR3 is 15 residues long. Constant-segment primers served in 5'RACE that generated TCR alpha and TCR beta cDNA libraries bearing sample barcodes and UMIs. TCRdb recomputed calls from the 5' RACE reads with MiXCR, one row per CDR3 protein. The data contain about 250,000 distinct CDR3 sequences, approximately 15% of them singletons. A remark on this clonotype: The antigen remains unidentified.

The V call is TRBV12-3 or TRBV12-4, the J call TRBJ2-5, with 8 bases lining up with TRBD2. The clonotype comes from an adult woman who had mild COVID-19 (a few samples of this study predate the infection). Cell type and time point are not known. Sequenced sample: PBMCs or a T cell subset sorted from them (not recorded which). For the CDR3, the DNA is TGTGCCAGCAGTGATATAGCGGGAACACAAGAGACCCAGTACTTC. Translating it yields CASSDIAGTQETQYF.